The rows below give T cell receptor beta chains drawn from one sample of a study of human T cells and chemical hapten exposure. Via MiXCR, TCRdb re-called the RACE reads, giving one row per CDR3 protein. The table lists about 140,000 distinct CDR3 sequences, 10% to 15% of them singletons, with 1.3% to 1.5% in the top ten. Specimen: whole blood, collected in connection with sensitization to the hapten diphenylcyclopropenone (DPC). All receptors derive from a woman between 50 and 59 years old with alopecia areata. Some clones in this sample may be carry-over from other donors' samples. Each CDR3 is given with its conserved first and last residue. Fields, in order: J gene, clone size, V gene, D gene, CDR3 DNA, CDR3 protein. D genes are given only for firm matches. Expanded clones get a size class; other rows say once, few or many, or leave the size out.

>TRBJ2-1|few|TRBV29-1|NA
TGCAGCGTTCCCCCGGGAATCAATGAGCAGTTCTTC
CSVPPGINEQFF
>TRBJ2-2|few|TRBV6-1|NA
TGTGCCAGCAGTACAGAGGCGCCTCTCACCGGGGAGCTGTTTTTT
CASSTEAPLTGELFF
>TRBJ2-3|few|TRBV11-2|NA
TGTGCCAGCAGCCAACTAGCACTGAGCACAGATACGCAGTATTTT
CASSQLALSTDTQYF
>TRBJ2-7|many|TRBV10-3|NA
TGTGCCATCAGTGAGGCCCCCTACGAGCAGTACTTC
CAISEAPYEQYF
>TRBJ1-1|many|TRBV4-3|NA
TGCGCCAGCAGCCAAGGATACGGCTTGAACACTGAAGCTTTCTTT
CASSQGYGLNTEAFF
>TRBJ1-2|few|TRBV14|NA
TGTGCCAGCAGCCAAGACAGGGAGAGGAACTATGGCTACACCTTC
CASSQDRERNYGYTF
>TRBJ2-7|many|TRBV6-2/TRBV6-3|TRBD1
TGTGCCAGCACCTTTTTGGACAGGGGGCAAAACGAGCAGTACTTC
CASTFLDRGQNEQYF
>TRBJ1-3|many|TRBV29-1|TRBD1
TGCAGCGTTGGGACAGGGGGCGGAAACACCATATATTTT
CSVGTGGGNTIYF
>TRBJ1-2|NA|TRBV9|NA
TGTGCCAGCAGCCTCCTAGACTATGGCTACACCTTC
CASSLLDYGYTF
>TRBJ2-5|few|TRBV3-1|NA
TGTGCCAGTTCCCTAGGTCCCTGGACCCAGTACTTC
CASSLGPWTQYF
>TRBJ1-6|NA|TRBV27|NA
TGTGCCAGCAGTTTTGGCCAGGGCCCTTCACCCCTCCACTTT
CASSFGQGPSPLHF
>TRBJ2-2|few|TRBV20-1|NA
TGCAGTGCTAGAGCCCGACAGGTGGACACCGGGGAGCTGTTTTTT
CSARARQVDTGELFF
>TRBJ1-4|few|TRBV6-5|NA
TGTGCCAGCAGTCCGGGGACCGCTAATGAAAAACTGTTTTTT
CASSPGTANEKLFF
>TRBJ2-3|few|TRBV9|NA
TGTGCCAGCAGCCCAACTCCTAGTTCTAGCACAGATACGCAGTATTTT
CASSPTPSSSTDTQYF
>TRBJ1-3|many|TRBV2|TRBD1
TGTGCCAGCAGTGAATCGACAGGGTACGGAAACACCATATATTTT
CASSESTGYGNTIYF
>TRBJ1-1|many|TRBV18|TRBD1
TGTGCCAGCTCACCCCGGACAGGGGAGAACACTGAAGCTTTCTTT
CASSPRTGENTEAFF
>TRBJ1-5|NA|TRBV7-6|NA
TGTGCCAGCAGCTTAGGCAGTCAGATTAGCAATCAGCCCCAGCATTTT
CASSLGSQISNQPQHF
>TRBJ2-1|NA|TRBV20-1|TRBD2
TGCAGTGCTAGAGATGGGGTAGCGGGAAGCAATGAGCAGTTCTTC
CSARDGVAGSNEQFF
>TRBJ2-5|few|TRBV6-6|NA
TGTGCCAGCAGTTACTCGGGGCACCAAGAGACCCAGTACTTC
CASSYSGHQETQYF
>TRBJ2-3|NA|TRBV20-1|NA
TGCAGTAGGTCGGGAGAGGGCACAGATACGCAGTATTTT
CSRSGEGTDTQYF
>TRBJ2-2|NA|TRBV11-2|TRBD2
TGTGCCAGCAGCGCCCGGACTAGCGGGATGAACACCGGGGAGCTGTTTTTT
CASSARTSGMNTGELFF
>TRBJ2-1|many|TRBV18|TRBD2
TGTGCCAGCTCACCTCAATTCTCGGGGGGTAATGAGCAGTTCTTC
CASSPQFSGGNEQFF
>TRBJ2-7|few|TRBV15|NA
TGTGCCACCAGCAGAGGCGGGAAGGGAGATCGGGACGAGCAGTACTTC
CATSRGGKGDRDEQYF
>TRBJ2-2|NA|TRBV7-3|NA
TGTGCCAGCAGTCGGGACTGGGCGGGACCGACCGGGGAGCTGTTTTTT
CASSRDWAGPTGELFF
>TRBJ2-3|NA|TRBV28|NA
TGTGCCAGCAGGTCGCGTGATACGCAGTATTTT
CASRSRDTQYF
>TRBJ2-7|NA|TRBV4-3|TRBD2
TGCGCCAGCAGCCAAGTTACGGGAGGGCGTAAGTACTTC
CASSQVTGGRKYF
>TRBJ1-2|few|TRBV12-3/TRBV12-4|NA
TGTGCCAGCAGTTCCCGGGGTGGGAGAGCGGGCGGCTACACCTTC
CASSSRGGRAGGYTF
>TRBJ1-2|many|TRBV28|NA
TGTGCCACCTTACAGGGTAACCATGGCTACACCTTC
CATLQGNHGYTF
>TRBJ2-6|few|TRBV6-2/TRBV6-3|NA
TGTGCCGGGGGACGGCCCGGATCTGGGGCCAACGTCCTGACTTTC
CAGGRPGSGANVLTF
>TRBJ2-7|NA|TRBV5-1|NA
TGCGCCAGCAGCTTGAACGCCGGACTGGGGGAGCAGTACTTC
CASSLNAGLGEQYF
>TRBJ1-4|NA|TRBV5-4|NA
TGTGCCAGCAGCCTAACACAGGGAATGAGAGAAAAACTGTTTTTT
CASSLTQGMREKLFF
>TRBJ1-1|many|TRBV6-9|TRBD1
TGTGCCAGCTTGAAGGACAGGGCCGGTAGAGACACTGAAGCTTTCTTT
CASLKDRAGRDTEAFF
>TRBJ2-5|few|TRBV4-1|TRBD1
TGCGCCAGCAGCCCCTCGACAGGGGGTCTGGGAGAGACCCAGTACTTC
CASSPSTGGLGETQYF
>TRBJ2-7|many|TRBV20-1|NA
TGCAGTGCGCACGGGAGCCCTATATCCTACGAGCAGTACTTC
CSAHGSPISYEQYF
>TRBJ2-5|few|TRBV6-6|NA
TGTGCCAGCAGTTACCCCATCGGGGCGGACTCGGAGACCCAGTACTTC
CASSYPIGADSETQYF
>TRBJ1-3|NA|TRBV12-3/TRBV12-4|NA
TGTGCCAGCACCCATCGAATGGGCCAAACAGGGACTGGAAACACCATATATTTT
CASTHRMGQTGTGNTIYF
>TRBJ2-2|many|TRBV6-6|TRBD1
TGTGCCAGCACCCGCGGGACAGGGGTCCCCGGGGAGCTGTTTTTT
CASTRGTGVPGELFF
>TRBJ2-5|many|TRBV28|TRBD1
TGTGCCAGCAGTTTCGGCACAGGGGGAGAGACCCAGTACTTC
CASSFGTGGETQYF
>TRBJ1-6|few|TRBV6-6|NA
TGTGCCAGCAGTAACAGGGACGGGGCTCGTTCACCCCTCCACTTT
CASSNRDGARSPLHF
>TRBJ1-2|many|TRBV6-5|TRBD1
TGTGCCAGCAGTGCGGGAGTCCCGGGGACAGTACCCATTTCGTATGGCTACACCTTC
CASSAGVPGTVPISYGYTF
>TRBJ2-1|few|TRBV7-9|TRBD2
TGTGCCAGCAGCTTCCCGCCGGGACTAGCGCCTTACAATGAGCAGTTCTTC
CASSFPPGLAPYNEQFF
>TRBJ1-5|NA|TRBV12-3/TRBV12-4|TRBD1
TGTGCCAGCAGTACGATCAACAGGGGAGTACAGCCCCAGCATTTT
CASSTINRGVQPQHF